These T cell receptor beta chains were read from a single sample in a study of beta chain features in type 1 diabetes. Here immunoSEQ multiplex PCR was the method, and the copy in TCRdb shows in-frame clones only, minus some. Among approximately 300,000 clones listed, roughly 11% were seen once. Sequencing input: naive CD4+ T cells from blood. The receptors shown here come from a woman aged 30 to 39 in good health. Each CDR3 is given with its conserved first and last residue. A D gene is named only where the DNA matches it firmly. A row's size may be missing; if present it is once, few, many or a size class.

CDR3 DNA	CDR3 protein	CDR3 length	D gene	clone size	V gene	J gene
TGTGCCAGCAGCTTACTAGCGCAGGAGCAGTTCTTC	CASSLLAQEQFF	12	.	few	TRBV7-2	TRBJ2-1
TGTGCCAGCAGCACTCGGACAGGGAACACTGAAGCTTTCTTT	CASSTRTGNTEAFF	14	TRBD1	few	TRBV7-9	TRBJ1-1
TGCGCCAGCTTAGCTCAGCCGGGACATAGCAACACTGAAGCTTTCTTT	CASLAQPGHSNTEAFF	16	.	.	TRBV5-1	TRBJ1-1
TGTGCCAGCAGCCCGGGAGGGACGACCCCAGATACGCAGTATTTT	CASSPGGTTPDTQYF	15	TRBD2	.	TRBV11-3	TRBJ2-3
TGTGCCAGCACCACGATAGCGGGACCTGCCGGAGATACGCAGTATTTT	CASTTIAGPAGDTQYF	16	TRBD2	.	TRBV27	TRBJ2-3
TGCGCCAGCAGTCATCCAGGTCGCGGCTACACCTTC	CASSHPGRGYTF	12	.	many	TRBV23-1	TRBJ1-2
TGCGCCAGCAGCTTCGGAGACAGTACCTACGAGCAGTACTTC	CASSFGDSTYEQYF	14	.	few	TRBV5-1	TRBJ2-7
TGTGCCATCAAACAGGCGGCTAGTGAGCAGTACTTC	CAIKQAASEQYF	12	.	few	TRBV10-3	TRBJ2-7
TGTGCCAGCAGCTTAGGAGTCCCCTACGAGCAGTACTTC	CASSLGVPYEQYF	13	.	.	TRBV7-2	TRBJ2-7
TGTGCCAGCAGTAACACAGACCGCCAGCCCCAGCATTTT	CASSNTDRQPQHF	13	.	.	TRBV2	TRBJ1-5
TGTGCCAGCAGACCCCCGGGACTAGCGGGAGGCACAGATACGCAGTATTTT	CASRPPGLAGGTDTQYF	17	TRBD2	few	TRBV27	TRBJ2-3
TGTGCCAGCTCACCGGACAGGGCAACTGAAGCTTTCTTT	CASSPDRATEAFF	13	TRBD1	few	TRBV18	TRBJ1-1
TGTGCCAGCAGCCAACAAGAAGGGGGTGAGCAGTACTTC	CASSQQEGGEQYF	13	.	.	TRBV11-3	TRBJ2-7
TGTGCCAGCAGCTTGGTACAGGGGGGAACAGATACGCAGTATTTT	CASSLVQGGTDTQYF	15	TRBD1	few	TRBV5-4	TRBJ2-3
TGTGCCAGCAGACAAGATCCCCTAGCGGGAGGGTACACCGGGGAGCTGTTTTTT	CASRQDPLAGGYTGELFF	18	TRBD2	.	TRBV4-2	TRBJ2-2
TGCGCCAGCAGCCAAGGTCCTAGCGGGGGCCCAGAGACCCAGTACTTC	CASSQGPSGGPETQYF	16	TRBD2	.	TRBV4-1	TRBJ2-5
TGTGCCAGCAGCAAACGTAGGAGAGCAAGGGATACGCAGTATTTT	CASSKRRRARDTQYF	15	.	few	TRBV21-1	TRBJ2-3
TGTGCCAGCAGGTTAGCGGGGAGCTCCTACAATGAGCAGTTCTTC	CASRLAGSSYNEQFF	15	TRBD2	.	TRBV6-1	TRBJ2-1
TGTGCCAGCAGTTTAAGTCAGGGGCCCACTGAAGCTTTCTTT	CASSLSQGPTEAFF	14	.	few	TRBV28	TRBJ1-1
TGTGCCAGCAGTGAAGCAAAGGGGGCGAACACTGAAGCTTTCTTT	CASSEAKGANTEAFF	15	TRBD1	few	TRBV6-1	TRBJ1-1
TGTGCCAGCAGCTTAGGGACAGGGTTCACCCACCATGGCTACACCTTC	CASSLGTGFTHHGYTF	16	TRBD1	.	TRBV7-3	TRBJ1-2
TGTGCCAGCAGTCGACGACTAGCGGGTTCGGCGGCTGAGCAGTTCTTC	CASSRRLAGSAAEQFF	16	TRBD2	few	TRBV7-2	TRBJ2-1
TGCAGCGTTGAAGATCCAGGGGGCCAAGAGACCCAGTACTTC	CSVEDPGGQETQYF	14	TRBD1	.	TRBV29-1	TRBJ2-5
TGTGCCAGCAGTGCCCGGGACACGGCTCAGCCCCAGCATTTT	CASSARDTAQPQHF	14	.	.	TRBV2	TRBJ1-5
TGTGCCAGCAGTAAAGGAACCGGGACATTCTCCTACGAGCAGTACTTC	CASSKGTGTFSYEQYF	16	.	few	TRBV6-6	TRBJ2-7
TGTGCCAGCAGCGTAGATGGACTAGCGGGAAAGACCCAGTACTTC	CASSVDGLAGKTQYF	15	TRBD2	few	TRBV9	TRBJ2-5
TGCAGCGAAGGGACAGGATACAATGAGCAGTTCTTC	CSEGTGYNEQFF	12	TRBD1	.	TRBV29-1	TRBJ2-1
TGTGCCAGCAGCGTAGGAGGCGGGGGCTCCTACGAGCAGTACTTC	CASSVGGGGSYEQYF	15	TRBD2	few	TRBV9	TRBJ2-7
TGTGCCAGCAGTTGGCGACAGGGGCCCTACAATGAGCAGTTCTTC	CASSWRQGPYNEQFF	15	TRBD1	few	TRBV6-5	TRBJ2-1
TGTGCCAGCAGCCTTAGGACGGGAGGCTACACCTTC	CASSLRTGGYTF	12	.	.	TRBV5-4	TRBJ1-2
TGCGCCAGCAGCTTGGGACAGGTGACTTCCTACGAGCAGTACTTC	CASSLGQVTSYEQYF	15	.	.	TRBV5-1	TRBJ2-7
TGTGCCAGCAGCCTTACAGGGAACACCGGGGAGCTGTTTTTT	CASSLTGNTGELFF	14	.	few	TRBV9	TRBJ2-2
TGTGCCTGGAGTGTAATTGCCCCCAGCTTCAGGGGAACGGACGAGCAGTACTTC	CAWSVIAPSFRGTDEQYF	18	.	few	TRBV30	TRBJ2-7
TGCGCCAGCTCCCTGGGGCAGGGGGCTAGGGTTGTCGGGACCCAGTACTTC	CASSLGQGARVVGTQYF	17	TRBD1	few	TRBV5-1	TRBJ2-5
TGTGCCAGCAGTGCGACTAGTACCGGGGAGCTGTTTTTT	CASSATSTGELFF	13	.	.	TRBV2	TRBJ2-2
TGTGCCAGCAGCTTAGCAGCGACAGGGAATACAGATACGCAGTATTTT	CASSLAATGNTDTQYF	16	TRBD1	few	TRBV7-2	TRBJ2-3
TGTGCCAGCGTCCGGGACATCGCCTATGGCTACACCTTC	CASVRDIAYGYTF	13	.	few	TRBV2	TRBJ1-2
TGTGCCAGCAGCGTAGCTGGGGGGACCTACAATGAGCAGTTCTTC	CASSVAGGTYNEQFF	15	.	few	TRBV9	TRBJ2-1
TGTGCCAGCAGCTTGGAGGCCCCATATGAGCAGTTCTTC	CASSLEAPYEQFF	13	.	few	TRBV7-6	TRBJ2-1
TGTGCCAGCAGCGTTGGACTAGCGAAGCAGTACTTC	CASSVGLAKQYF	12	TRBD2	.	TRBV25-1	TRBJ2-7
TGCGCCAGCAGCCAAGATAGTTCTAGCGGCAACACCGGGGAGCTGTTTTTT	CASSQDSSSGNTGELFF	17	TRBD2	.	TRBV4-3	TRBJ2-2
TGTGCCAGCAGCACAATGGAGGCAGGCTACAATGAGCAGTTCTTC	CASSTMEAGYNEQFF	15	.	.	TRBV16	TRBJ2-1
TGTGCCAGCAGACCGGGAACCTATAGCAATCAGCCCCAGCATTTT	CASRPGTYSNQPQHF	15	.	.	TRBV6-6	TRBJ1-5
TGCAGCGTTGAGTGGGGCAGGCACCAAGAGACCCAGTACTTC	CSVEWGRHQETQYF	14	.	.	TRBV29-1	TRBJ2-5
TGTGCCAGCAGCTTAGCTTTAGCGGGAGGTTTCGGGAACACCGGGGAGCTGTTTTTT	CASSLALAGGFGNTGELFF	19	TRBD2	.	TRBV7-2	TRBJ2-2
TGTGCCAGCAGTTTATCAGGACAGACCAAAGAGACCCAGTACTTC	CASSLSGQTKETQYF	15	.	few	TRBV27	TRBJ2-5
TGTGCCAGCACCCCGGGAAGCCCCAGTTCCTACGAGCAGTACTTC	CASTPGSPSSYEQYF	15	.	.	TRBV7-2	TRBJ2-7